Listed below are T cell receptor beta chains from one sample, sequenced in a study of T-cell reconstitution after alpha-beta-depleted transplantation in children. In TCRdb, the PCR reads were re-called with MiXCR into one record per CDR3 protein. The sample shows roughly 790,000 distinct CDR3 sequences, around 15% of them seen only once. The sample in question was PBMCs, mostly from graft donor cells, obtained 360 days after TCRalphabeta/CD19-depleted stem cell transplant. Receptors originate from a male patient aged 10 to 17 who had a stem cell transplant for acute lymphoblastic leukemia, so the T cells may come from the graft donor. The CDR3 runs from the conserved cysteine through the conserved F or W. A D gene is named only where the DNA matches it firmly. Clone size appears in some rows only: once, few, many, or a class for an expanded clone.

cdr3_nt,cdr3_aa,j_call,d_call,v_call,clone_size
TGCGCCAGCAGCTTGGAGGGCGCCGTAACCGAGCAGTACTTC,CASSLEGAVTEQYF,TRBJ2-7,.,TRBV5-1,.
TGTGCCAGCAGCGCGCCTGGGACAGCGGCCTCCTACGAGCAGTACTTC,CASSAPGTAASYEQYF,TRBJ2-7,TRBD1,TRBV11-2,.
TGTGCCAGCAGTTTCCGTCGGCCGAACACTGAAGCTTTCTTT,CASSFRRPNTEAFF,TRBJ1-1,.,TRBV28,few
TGTGCCAGCAGCCACCAGCGGGTTTCCTACGAGCAGTACTTC,CASSHQRVSYEQYF,TRBJ2-7,.,TRBV4-2,many
TGTGCCAGCAGCGTCAGAGCGGGAGAAACCACAGATACGCAGTATTTT,CASSVRAGETTDTQYF,TRBJ2-3,TRBD2,TRBV9,.
TGTGCCACCGCGAGGTTGGGAGATGAGCAGTTCTTC,CATARLGDEQFF,TRBJ2-1,.,TRBV12-3/TRBV12-4,few
TGTGCCAGCAGTGGGAGACTAGCGGGACACAATGAGCAGTTCTTC,CASSGRLAGHNEQFF,TRBJ2-1,TRBD2,TRBV2,many
TGCGCCAGCAGCTCCATGGACACCCGCCCAGAAGGGGAGCAGTTCTTC,CASSSMDTRPEGEQFF,TRBJ2-1,.,TRBV5-1,.
TGTGCCAGCAGTTACTCGGTGGCTAGCGGACTCAACCCCACCTACGAGCAGTACTTC,CASSYSVASGLNPTYEQYF,TRBJ2-7,TRBD2,TRBV6-5,.
TGCAGTGCCGGACTAGCGGGAGGACGAATAGATACGCAGTATTTT,CSAGLAGGRIDTQYF,TRBJ2-3,TRBD2,TRBV20-1,.
TGCAGCGTTGGGGGGGCCCATCGGCAGGATGGCTACACCTTC,CSVGGAHRQDGYTF,TRBJ1-2,.,TRBV29-1,few
TGCGCCAGCAGCCGATCGGGGCTAGCGGGAAAAGAGACCCAGTACTTC,CASSRSGLAGKETQYF,TRBJ2-5,TRBD2,TRBV5-1,.
TGTGCCAGCAGCCCCTCGGACAGAGCTAACTATGGCTACACCTTC,CASSPSDRANYGYTF,TRBJ1-2,.,TRBV11-2,few
TGCGCCAGCAGCCTTTATCGGGATTTATTAAGCTTTGCAGATACGCAGTATTTT,CASSLYRDLLSFADTQYF,TRBJ2-3,.,TRBV4-1,.
TGTGCCAGCAGCTTATGGCACAATGAGCAGTTCTTC,CASSLWHNEQFF,TRBJ2-1,.,TRBV7-3,many
TGTGCCAGCGGTATAGCGGTTTTCGCCGGGGAGCTGTTTTTT,CASGIAVFAGELFF,TRBJ2-2,.,TRBV7-3,.
TGTGCCAGCAGCCGACTAGCGGGAGAAGGTAGCAAGCAGTACTTC,CASSRLAGEGSKQYF,TRBJ2-7,TRBD2,TRBV7-3,.
TGCGCCAGCAGCCGGCAGGGCCGGGAGGCCAACACAGATACGCAGTATTTT,CASSRQGREANTDTQYF,TRBJ2-3,TRBD2,TRBV5-1,.
TGTGCCAGCAGTTTAAGGCACCTGTACTTC,CASSLRHLYF,TRBJ2-4,.,TRBV27,many
TGTGCCAGCAGTGAACCGGGACTAGCAAGGGTCGGGGAGCTGTTTTTT,CASSEPGLARVGELFF,TRBJ2-2,TRBD2,TRBV25-1,.
TGTGCCAGCAGCGGGACAGGGGGCCTACGGGAGCTGTTTTTT,CASSGTGGLRELFF,TRBJ2-2,TRBD1,TRBV7-9,few
TGCGCCAGCAGCTTACGACACAGGGCCGGGGGGATGAACACTGAAGCTTTCTTT,CASSLRHRAGGMNTEAFF,TRBJ1-1,.,TRBV5-1,.
TGCTGTGCTAGAAAGGGGGCCGGGTTTCAAGAGACCCAGTACTTC,CCARKGAGFQETQYF,TRBJ2-5,TRBD1,TRBV20-1,.
TGCGCCAGCAGCCAAGTTAGTTACGAGCAGTACTTC,CASSQVSYEQYF,TRBJ2-7,.,TRBV4-1,many
TGTGCCAGCAGCGTAAGGGGTAATCAGCCCCAGCATTTT,CASSVRGNQPQHF,TRBJ1-5,.,TRBV27,.
TGCGCCAGCAGCTTTTACAGCACAGATACGCAGTATTTT,CASSFYSTDTQYF,TRBJ2-3,.,TRBV5-1,few
TGTGCCAGCAGTCCCCTGCAGCTATCTGAAAAACTGTTTTTT,CASSPLQLSEKLFF,TRBJ1-4,.,TRBV6-1,few
TGTGCCACCAGTGATTTCGCCGCTCTAGCGGGAGGTACAGATACGCAGTATTTT,CATSDFAALAGGTDTQYF,TRBJ2-3,TRBD2,TRBV24-1,.
TGCGCCAGCAGCTTGGAGGGACCAGGTGATACGCAGTATTTT,CASSLEGPGDTQYF,TRBJ2-3,.,TRBV5-1,few